This T cell receptor (beta chain) was captured by sequencing in a study of OX40 agonist ivuxolimab in advanced cancers. In germline, CDR1 is KGHSH, CDR2 LQKENI. The ends were cut back, 0 bases at V and 1 base at J, with 9 bases in the middle. The length of the CDR3 is 15 residues. Some clones are missing from TCRdb's copy, which holds only in-frame ones; the method was immunoSEQ multiplex PCR. Among approximately 68,000 clones listed, 75% to 90% were seen once. The sample here was CD4+ or CD8+ T cells sorted from blood, taken in a trial of the OX40 agonist ivuxolimab. This sequence joins TRBV18 and TRBJ2-5; D unclear. The sequence was obtained from an adult with an advanced solid tumor such as melanoma, head and neck, liver or kidney cancer. The CDR3 region is CASSPPVPVQETQYF. CDR3 in DNA: TGTGCCAGCTCACCACCCGTCCCCGTCCAAGAGACCCAGTACTTC.